This T cell receptor (beta chain) was captured by sequencing in a study of glioma-infiltrating T cells. This CDR3 comprises 14 residues. Trimming cost V 5 bases and J 6 bases; bases outside gene matches: 8. This clonotype was recorded a few times. Its specificity is unknown. Broader study findings: Tissue-blood divergence was below expectation in non-neoplastic patients, above in gliomas.

Amplification of TCR alpha and beta CDR3 regions from RNA used iRepertoire nested multiplex PCR. TCRdb fed the multiplex PCR reads into MiXCR, producing one record per CDR3 protein. The profile shows roughly 100,000 distinct CDR3 sequences, around 29% of them singletons. This sequence originates from a human donor with low-grade glioma or glioblastoma, undergoing nonglioma brain surgery, or in good health (not recorded which). Material for sequencing was glioma tissue, nonneoplastic brain tissue, or PBMCs (not recorded which). The chain uses TRBV12-3 or TRBV12-4 and TRBJ1-2; TRBD1 matches 8 bases. CDR3 bases: TGTGCCAGCAGTCTCGGGTCAGGGGGCGATGGCTACACCTTC. It translates to CASSLGSGGDGYTF.